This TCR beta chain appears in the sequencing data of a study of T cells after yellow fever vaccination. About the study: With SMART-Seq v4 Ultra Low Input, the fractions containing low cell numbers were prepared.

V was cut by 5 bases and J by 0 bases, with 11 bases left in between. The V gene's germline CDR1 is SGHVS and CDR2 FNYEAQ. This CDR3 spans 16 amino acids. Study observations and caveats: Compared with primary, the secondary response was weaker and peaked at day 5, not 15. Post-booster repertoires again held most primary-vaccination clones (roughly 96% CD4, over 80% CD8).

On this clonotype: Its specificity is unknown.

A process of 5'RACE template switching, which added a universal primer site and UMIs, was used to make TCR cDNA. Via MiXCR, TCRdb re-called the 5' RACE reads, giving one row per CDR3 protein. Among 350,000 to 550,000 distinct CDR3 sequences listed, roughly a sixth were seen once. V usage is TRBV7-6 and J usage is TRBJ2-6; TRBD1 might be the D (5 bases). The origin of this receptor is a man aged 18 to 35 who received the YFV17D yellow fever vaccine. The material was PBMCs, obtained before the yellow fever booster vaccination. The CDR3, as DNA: TGTGCCAGCAGCCAGGACATAATCTCTGGGGCCAACGTCCTGACTTTC. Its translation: CASSQDIISGANVLTF.